The T cell receptor beta chain under discussion was sequenced for a study of identical twins. Regarding the study as a whole: It was possible that invariant MAIT and iNKT cells partly confounded the zero-insertion analyses.

This CDR3 is 14 amino acids long. CDR1 LNHDA and CDR2 SQIVND come from the germline V gene (reference sequence). The J segment lost 4 bases and the V segment lost 9 bases, leaving 6 bases of the junction unmatched. Comments on this clonotype: What it recognizes is unknown.

Via MiXCR, TCRdb re-called the 5' RACE reads, giving one row per CDR3 protein. The top ten hold around 0.3% of the sample, which has roughly 1.6 million distinct CDR3 sequences, around 29% seen once. Donors were all healthy Caucasians. The rearrangement links TRBV19 to TRBJ2-1; 10 bases match TRBD2. Source material: cord blood. The sequence was collected from a newborn girl in good health. The CDR3 coding sequence is TGTGCCAGCCCAGCGGGAGGGTATTACAATGAGCAGTTCTTC. It encodes CASPAGGYYNEQFF.